This TCR beta chain comes out of a study of shared clonotypes between healthy human individuals. Every immunoSEQ plate was one replicate of a subset's evenly spread DNA. How the authors handled the data: Filtering differed since immunoSEQ provided only junctions, with no quality scores. Libraries were prepared by immunoSEQ multiplex PCR; TCRdb keeps only in-frame clonotypes and omits some of them. V, J and clone size derive from that table, while D and trimming were established from the DNA sequence. The table lists about 600,000 clones, around 95% of them singletons. Germline V gene data show CDR1 as GTSNPN and CDR2 as SVGIG (reference sequence). The CDR3 covers 18 residues. The naive CD8 population came from CD45RO-negative cells selected for CCR7, without terminally differentiated effector memory CD45RA+ cells.

The receptor was derived from a woman aged 30 to 39 in good health. The sample consisted of naive CD8+ T cells sorted from blood. The gene calls are TRBV30 and TRBJ2-5, with D perhaps being TRBD1 or TRBD2 (5 bases each). Matching the DNA end better, TRBJ2-7 makes the J call doubtful. CDR3 in DNA: TGTGCCTGGAGGAGGAGTCTGGCCGAGGGACGGGAATACTACGAGCAGTACTTC. This encodes CAWRRSLAEGREYYEQYF.